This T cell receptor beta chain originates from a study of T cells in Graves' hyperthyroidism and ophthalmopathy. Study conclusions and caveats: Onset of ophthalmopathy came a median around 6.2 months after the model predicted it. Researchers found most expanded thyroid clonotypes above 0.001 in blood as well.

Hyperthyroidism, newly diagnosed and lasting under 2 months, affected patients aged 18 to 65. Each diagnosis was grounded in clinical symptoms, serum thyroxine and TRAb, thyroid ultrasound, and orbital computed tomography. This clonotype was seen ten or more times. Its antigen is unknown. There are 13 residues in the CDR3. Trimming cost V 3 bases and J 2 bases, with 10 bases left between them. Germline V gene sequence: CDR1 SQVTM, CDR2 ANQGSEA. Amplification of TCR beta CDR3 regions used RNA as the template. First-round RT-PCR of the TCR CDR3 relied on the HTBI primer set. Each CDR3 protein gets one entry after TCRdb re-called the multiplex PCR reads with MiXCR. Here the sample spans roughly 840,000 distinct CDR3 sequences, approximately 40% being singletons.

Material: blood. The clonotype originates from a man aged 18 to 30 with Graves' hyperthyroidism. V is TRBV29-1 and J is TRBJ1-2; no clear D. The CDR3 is CSVELQNNYGYTF. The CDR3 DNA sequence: TGCAGCGTTGAGCTACAGAACAACTATGGCTACACCTTC.